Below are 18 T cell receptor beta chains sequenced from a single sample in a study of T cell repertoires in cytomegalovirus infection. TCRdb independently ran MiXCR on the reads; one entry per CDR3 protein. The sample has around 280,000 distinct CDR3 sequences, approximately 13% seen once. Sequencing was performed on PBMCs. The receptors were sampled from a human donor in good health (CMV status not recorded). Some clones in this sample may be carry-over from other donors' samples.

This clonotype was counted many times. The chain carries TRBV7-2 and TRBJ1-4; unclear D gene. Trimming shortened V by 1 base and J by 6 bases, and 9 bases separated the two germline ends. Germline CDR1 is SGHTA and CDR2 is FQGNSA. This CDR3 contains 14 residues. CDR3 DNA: TGTGCCAGCAGCTTAGTCGCCACAGATGAAAAACTGTTTTTT. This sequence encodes CASSLVATDEKLFF.

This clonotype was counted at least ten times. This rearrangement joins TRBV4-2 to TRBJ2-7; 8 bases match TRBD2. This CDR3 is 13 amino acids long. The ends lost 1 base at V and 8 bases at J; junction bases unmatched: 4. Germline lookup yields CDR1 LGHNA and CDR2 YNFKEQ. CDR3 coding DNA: TGTGCCAGCAGCCAAGTGACTAGCGCTAAGCAGTACTTC. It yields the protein CASSQVTSAKQYF.

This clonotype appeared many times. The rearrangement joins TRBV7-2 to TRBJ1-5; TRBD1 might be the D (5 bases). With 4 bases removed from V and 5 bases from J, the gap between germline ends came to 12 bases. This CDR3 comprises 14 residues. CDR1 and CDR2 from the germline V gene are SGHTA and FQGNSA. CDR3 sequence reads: CASSSGREDQPQHF. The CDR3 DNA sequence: TGTGCCAGCAGCTCAGGGAGGGAGGATCAGCCCCAGCATTTT. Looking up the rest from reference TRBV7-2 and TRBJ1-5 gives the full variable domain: GAGVSQSPSNKVTEKGKDVELRCDPISGHTALYWYRQSLGQGLEFLIYFQGNSAPDKSGLPSDRFSAERTGGSVSTLTIQRTQQEDSAVYLCASSSGREDQPQHFGDGTRLSIL.

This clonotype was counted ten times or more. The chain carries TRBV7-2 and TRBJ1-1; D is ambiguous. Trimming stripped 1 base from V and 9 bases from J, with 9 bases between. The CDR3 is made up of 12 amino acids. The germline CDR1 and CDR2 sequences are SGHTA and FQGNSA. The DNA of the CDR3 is TGTGCCAGCAGCTTAGGGGAAGGTAAAGCTTTCTTT. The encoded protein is CASSLGEGKAFF.

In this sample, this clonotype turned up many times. The CDR3 sequence is CASSLVPLRTEAFF. In DNA, the CDR3 is TGTGCCAGCAGCTTAGTTCCGTTAAGGACTGAAGCTTTCTTT. The genes are TRBV7-2 and TRBJ1-1; D uncertain. In germline, CDR1 is SGHTA, CDR2 FQGNSA. The ends were cut back, 1 base at V and 5 bases at J, with 11 bases in the middle. This CDR3 comprises 14 residues.

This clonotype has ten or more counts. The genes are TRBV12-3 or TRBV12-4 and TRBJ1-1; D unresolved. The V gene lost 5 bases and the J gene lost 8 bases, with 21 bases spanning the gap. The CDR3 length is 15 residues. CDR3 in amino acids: CASSPFQGSLGEAFF. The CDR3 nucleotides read TGTGCCAGCAGTCCCTTCCAAGGGTCTCTCGGGGAAGCTTTCTTT.

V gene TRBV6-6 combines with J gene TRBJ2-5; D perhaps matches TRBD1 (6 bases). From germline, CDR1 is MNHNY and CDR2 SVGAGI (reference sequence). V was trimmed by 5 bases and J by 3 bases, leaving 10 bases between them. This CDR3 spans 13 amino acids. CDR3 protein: CASSVRDKETQYF. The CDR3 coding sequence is TGTGCCAGCAGTGTCCGGGACAAAGAGACCCAGTACTTC.

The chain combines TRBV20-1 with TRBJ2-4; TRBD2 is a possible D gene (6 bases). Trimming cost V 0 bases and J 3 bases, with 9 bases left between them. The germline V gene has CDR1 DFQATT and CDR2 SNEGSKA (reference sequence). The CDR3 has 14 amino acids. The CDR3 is CSARDPGSKNIQYF. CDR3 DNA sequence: TGCAGTGCTAGAGATCCCGGGAGCAAAAACATTCAGTACTTC.

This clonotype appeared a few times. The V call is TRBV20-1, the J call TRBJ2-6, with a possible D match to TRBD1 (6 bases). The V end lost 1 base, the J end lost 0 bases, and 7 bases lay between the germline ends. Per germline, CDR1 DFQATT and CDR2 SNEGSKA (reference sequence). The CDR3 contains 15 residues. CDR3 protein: CSARVQGSGANVLTF. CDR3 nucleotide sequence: TGCAGTGCTAGAGTACAGGGCTCTGGGGCCAACGTCCTGACTTTC.

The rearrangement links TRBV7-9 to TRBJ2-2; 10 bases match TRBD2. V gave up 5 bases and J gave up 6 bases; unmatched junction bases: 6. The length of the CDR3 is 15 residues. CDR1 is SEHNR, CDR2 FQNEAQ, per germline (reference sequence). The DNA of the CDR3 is TGTGCCAGCAGCACCCGGACTAGCGGTGCCGGGGAGCTGTTTTTT. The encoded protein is CASSTRTSGAGELFF. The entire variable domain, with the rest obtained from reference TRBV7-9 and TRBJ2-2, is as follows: DTGVSQNPRHKITKRGQNVTFRCDPISEHNRLYWYRQTLGQGPEFLTYFQNEAQLEKSRLLSDRFSAERPKGSFSTLEIQRTEQGDSAMYLCASSTRTSGAGELFFGEGSRLTVL.

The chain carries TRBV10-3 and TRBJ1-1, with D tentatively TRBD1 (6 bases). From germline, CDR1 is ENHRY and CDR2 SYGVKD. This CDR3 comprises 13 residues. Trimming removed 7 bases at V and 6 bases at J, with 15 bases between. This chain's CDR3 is CAIMGQGRAEAFF. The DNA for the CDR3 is TGTGCCATCATGGGTCAGGGGAGGGCTGAAGCTTTCTTT.

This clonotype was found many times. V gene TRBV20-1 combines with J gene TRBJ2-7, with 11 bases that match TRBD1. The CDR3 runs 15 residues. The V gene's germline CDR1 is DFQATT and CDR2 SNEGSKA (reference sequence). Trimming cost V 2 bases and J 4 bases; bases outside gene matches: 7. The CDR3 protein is CSARRGTGGLYEQYF. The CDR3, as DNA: TGCAGTGCTAGACGGGGGACAGGGGGTTTATACGAGCAGTACTTC.

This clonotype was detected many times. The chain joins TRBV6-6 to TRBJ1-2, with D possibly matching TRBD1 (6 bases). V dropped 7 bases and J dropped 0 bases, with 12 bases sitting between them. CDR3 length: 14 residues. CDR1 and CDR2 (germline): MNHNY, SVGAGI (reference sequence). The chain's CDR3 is CASTKGGANYGYTF. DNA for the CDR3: TGTGCCAGCACCAAGGGGGGGGCTAACTATGGCTACACCTTC.

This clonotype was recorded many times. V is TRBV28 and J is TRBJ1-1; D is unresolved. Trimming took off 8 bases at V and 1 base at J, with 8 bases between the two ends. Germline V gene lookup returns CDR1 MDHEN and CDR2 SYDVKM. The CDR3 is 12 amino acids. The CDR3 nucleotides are TGTGCCAGCGAACCAGCGAACACTGAAGCTTTCTTT. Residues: CASEPANTEAFF.

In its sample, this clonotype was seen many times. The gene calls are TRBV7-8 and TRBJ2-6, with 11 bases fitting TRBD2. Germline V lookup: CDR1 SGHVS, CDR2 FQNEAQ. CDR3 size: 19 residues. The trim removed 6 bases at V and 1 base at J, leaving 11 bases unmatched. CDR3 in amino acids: CASSRAPGLAVSGANVLTF. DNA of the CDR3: TGTGCCAGCAGTAGAGCTCCGGGACTAGCGGTTTCTGGGGCCAACGTCCTGACTTTC. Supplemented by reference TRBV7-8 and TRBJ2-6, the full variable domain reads GAGVSQSPRYKVAKRGQDVALRCDPISGHVSLFWYQQALGQGPEFLTYFQNEAQLDKSGLPSDRFFAERPEGSVSTLKIQRTQQEDSAVYLCASSRAPGLAVSGANVLTFGAGSRLTVL.

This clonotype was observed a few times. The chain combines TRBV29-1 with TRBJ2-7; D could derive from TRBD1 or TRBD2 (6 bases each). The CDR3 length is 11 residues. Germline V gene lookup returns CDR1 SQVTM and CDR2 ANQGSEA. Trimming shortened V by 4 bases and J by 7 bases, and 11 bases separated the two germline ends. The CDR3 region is CSVVGAGEQYF. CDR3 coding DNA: TGCAGCGTTGTGGGGGCGGGAGAGCAGTACTTC.

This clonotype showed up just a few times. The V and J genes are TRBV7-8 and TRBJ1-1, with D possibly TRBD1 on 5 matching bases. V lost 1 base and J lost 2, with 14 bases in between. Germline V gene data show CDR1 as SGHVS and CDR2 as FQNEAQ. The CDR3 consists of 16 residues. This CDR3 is CASSLVAGWSNTEAFF. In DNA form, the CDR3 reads TGTGCCAGCAGCTTAGTCGCAGGGTGGTCAAACACTGAAGCTTTCTTT.

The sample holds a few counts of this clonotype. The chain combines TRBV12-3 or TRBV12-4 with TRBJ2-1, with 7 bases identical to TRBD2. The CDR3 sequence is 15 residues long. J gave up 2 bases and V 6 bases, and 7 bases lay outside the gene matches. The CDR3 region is CASRGLSGPYNEQFF. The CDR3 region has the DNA TGTGCCAGCAGGGGACTTAGCGGGCCCTACAATGAGCAGTTCTTC.